This T cell receptor beta chain stems from a study of Ad26.COV2.S vaccination and SARS-CoV-2 variants. The treatment was: over 15 received Ad26.COV2.S at low or high dose, single or two shots; five or six received placebo; per-sample allocation not given. Collection of samples fell on day 63 after the first vaccine or placebo injection. The method was immunoSEQ multiplex PCR; TCRdb's version includes in-frame clones alone and lacks a portion of them. The sample lists roughly 300,000 clones; roughly 90% were seen once. This receptor was taken from a person aged 18-60 years who received the Ad26.COV2.S COVID-19 vaccine or a placebo. Sequencing was performed on peripheral blood, taken in a trial of Ad26.COV2.S vaccine versus placebo.

In DNA form, the CDR3 reads TGCAGCGTTGAAGATTGGGTGGACAGGGGCTTTCGGCCCTATGGCTACACCTTC. Translation: CSVEDWVDRGFRPYGYTF. V and J are TRBV29-1 and TRBJ1-2; 9 bases map to TRBD1. V trimming: 0 bases; J trimming: 4 bases; junction bases outside the gene matches: 15. The CDR3 length is 18 residues. The germline V gene has CDR1 SQVTM and CDR2 ANQGSEA.